This T cell receptor beta chain stems from a study of T cells in Graves' hyperthyroidism and ophthalmopathy. Study-level information: At initial diagnosis, before any treatment had begun, peripheral blood was obtained. Overall study findings and caveats: Separating ophthalmopathy from stable hyperthyroidism was achieved by a 13 V-J model.

About this clonotype itself: What it binds is unknown.

This CDR3 is 15 amino acids long. CDR1 and CDR2 (germline): DFQATT, SNEGSKA (reference sequence). V lost 1 base to trimming and J lost 3 bases, with 16 bases between them. Fresh peripheral blood, about 9.3 ml, yielded the PBMCs. RNA transcripts were the template for amplifying TCR beta CDR3 regions. Initially, a first-round RT-PCR of the TCR CDR3 employed the HTBI primer set. Via MiXCR, TCRdb re-called the multiplex PCR reads, giving one row per CDR3 protein. The sample holds roughly 550,000 distinct CDR3 sequences, 15% to 20% seen once. Sequences were obtained from blood. This rearrangement joins TRBV20-1 to TRBJ2-7, with D perhaps matching TRBD1 or TRBD2 (5 bases each). This clonotype originated in a woman younger than 45 with Graves' ophthalmopathy. CDR3 nucleotide sequence: TGCAGTGCTAGAGTACCGGGACCGGGGTTCTACGAGCAGTACTTC. Protein sequence: CSARVPGPGFYEQYF.